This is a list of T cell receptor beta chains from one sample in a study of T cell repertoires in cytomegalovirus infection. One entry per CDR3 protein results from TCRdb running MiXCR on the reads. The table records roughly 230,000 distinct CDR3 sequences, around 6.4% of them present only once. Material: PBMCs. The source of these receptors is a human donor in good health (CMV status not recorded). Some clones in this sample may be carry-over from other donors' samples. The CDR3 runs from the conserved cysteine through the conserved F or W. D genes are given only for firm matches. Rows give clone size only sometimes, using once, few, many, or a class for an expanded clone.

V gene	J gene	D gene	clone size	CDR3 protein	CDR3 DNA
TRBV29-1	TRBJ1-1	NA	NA	CSGSPINTEAFF	TGCAGCGGAAGCCCCATTAACACTGAAGCTTTCTTT
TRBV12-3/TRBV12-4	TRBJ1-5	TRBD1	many	CASSPTGGHQPQHF	TGTGCCAGCAGTCCCACAGGGGGCCATCAGCCCCAGCATTTT
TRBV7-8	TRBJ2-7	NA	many	CASSLGRAGYEQYF	TGTGCCAGCAGCTTGGGGAGAGCTGGCTACGAGCAGTACTTC
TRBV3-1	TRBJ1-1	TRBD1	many	CASSQFQGAQTEAFF	TGTGCCAGCAGCCAATTTCAGGGGGCGCAGACTGAAGCTTTCTTT
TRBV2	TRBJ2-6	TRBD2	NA	CASRSGLAVNSGANVLTF	TGTGCCAGCAGGTCCGGACTAGCGGTCAACTCTGGGGCCAACGTCCTGACTTTC
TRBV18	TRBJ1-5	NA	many	CASSLITTQPQHF	TGTGCCAGCTCACTAATAACCACCCAGCCCCAGCATTTT
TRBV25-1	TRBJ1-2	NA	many	CASSYTSYGYTF	TGTGCCAGCAGTTACACCTCCTATGGCTACACCTTC
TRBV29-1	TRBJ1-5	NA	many	CSVKGSGLGQPQHF	TGCAGCGTAAAGGGGTCAGGGCTAGGGCAGCCCCAGCATTTT
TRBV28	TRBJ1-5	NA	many	CASSDARGGPQHF	TGTGCCAGCAGTGATGCTCGAGGGGGACCCCAGCATTTT
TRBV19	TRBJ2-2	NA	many	CASSNVGSSNTGELFF	TGTGCCAGTAGTAATGTTGGGTCGTCGAACACCGGGGAGCTGTTTTTT
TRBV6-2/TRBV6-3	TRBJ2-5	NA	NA	CASSYLLIQETQYF	TGTGCCAGCAGTTACCTCCTGATACAAGAGACCCAGTACTTC
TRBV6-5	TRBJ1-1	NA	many	CASSYSWGRNTEAFF	TGTGCCAGCAGTTACTCATGGGGCCGGAACACTGAAGCTTTCTTT
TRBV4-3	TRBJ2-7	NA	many	CASSQGARPYEQYF	TGCGCCAGCAGCCAAGGTGCCAGACCCTACGAGCAGTACTTC
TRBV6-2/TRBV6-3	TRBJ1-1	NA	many	CASSYSRRILNTEAFF	TGTGCCAGCAGTTACTCGAGACGGATTTTAAACACTGAAGCTTTCTTT
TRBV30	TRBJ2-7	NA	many	CAWSGQRGLLGQYF	TGTGCCTGGTCGGGACAGCGGGGGCTCCTAGGGCAGTACTTC
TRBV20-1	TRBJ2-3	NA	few	CSARGDSTDTQYF	TGCAGTGCTAGAGGGGACAGCACAGATACGCAGTATTTT
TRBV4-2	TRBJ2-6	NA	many	CASSPEGTSGANVLTF	TGTGCCAGCAGCCCCGAGGGCACATCTGGGGCCAACGTCCTGACTTTC
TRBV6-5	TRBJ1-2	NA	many	CASSFRAVPILGYGYTF	TGTGCCAGCAGTTTCCGGGCCGTACCCATACTAGGCTATGGCTACACCTTC
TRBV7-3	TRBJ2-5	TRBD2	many	CASSLTTSGGGETQYF	TGTGCCAGCAGCTTGACAACTAGCGGGGGGGGAGAGACCCAGTACTTC
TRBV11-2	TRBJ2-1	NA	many	CASSLDPQSSYNEQFF	TGTGCCAGCAGCTTAGATCCTCAAAGCTCCTACAATGAGCAGTTCTTC
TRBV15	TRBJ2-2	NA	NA	CATSTGTGANTGELFF	TGTGCCACCAGCACCGGGACGGGAGCGAACACCGGGGAGCTGTTTTTT
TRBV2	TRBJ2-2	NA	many	CASSDEGRSNTGELFF	TGTGCCAGCAGTGACGAGGGGCGATCGAACACCGGGGAGCTGTTTTTT
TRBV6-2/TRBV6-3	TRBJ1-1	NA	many	CASSPGSDRTEAFF	TGTGCCAGCAGTCCCGGTTCAGATCGGACTGAAGCTTTCTTT
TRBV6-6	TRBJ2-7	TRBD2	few	CASIHSGGGPSHYEQYF	TGTGCCAGCATTCACTCGGGCGGGGGGCCGTCCCACTACGAGCAGTACTTC
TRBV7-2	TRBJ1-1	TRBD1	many	CASSVGQGPEAFF	TGTGCCAGCAGCGTAGGACAGGGTCCTGAAGCTTTCTTT
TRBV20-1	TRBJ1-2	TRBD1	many	CSAREDRDGYTF	TGCAGTGCTAGAGAGGACAGGGATGGCTACACCTTC
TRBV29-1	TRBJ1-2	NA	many	CSARTENGYTF	TGCAGCGCGAGGACAGAAAATGGCTACACCTTC
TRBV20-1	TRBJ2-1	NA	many	CSARFLRGRVNEQFF	TGCAGTGCTAGATTTTTAAGGGGCAGGGTCAATGAGCAGTTCTTC